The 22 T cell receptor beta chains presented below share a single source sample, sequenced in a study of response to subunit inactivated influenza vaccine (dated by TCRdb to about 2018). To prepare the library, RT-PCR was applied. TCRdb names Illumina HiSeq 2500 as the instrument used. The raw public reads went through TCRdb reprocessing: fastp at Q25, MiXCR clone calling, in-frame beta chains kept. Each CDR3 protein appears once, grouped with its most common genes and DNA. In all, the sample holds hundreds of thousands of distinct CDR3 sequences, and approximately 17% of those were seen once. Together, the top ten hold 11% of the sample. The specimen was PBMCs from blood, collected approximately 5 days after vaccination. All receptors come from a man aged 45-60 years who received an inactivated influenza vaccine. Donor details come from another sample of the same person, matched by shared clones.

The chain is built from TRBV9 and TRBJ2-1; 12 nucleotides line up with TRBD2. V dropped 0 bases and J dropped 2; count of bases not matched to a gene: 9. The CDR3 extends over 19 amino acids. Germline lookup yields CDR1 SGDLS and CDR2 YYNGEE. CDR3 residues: CASSVGPSGRARTYNEQFF. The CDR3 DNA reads TGTGCCAGCAGCGTAGGACCTAGCGGGAGGGCCAGGACCTACAATGAGCAGTTCTTC.

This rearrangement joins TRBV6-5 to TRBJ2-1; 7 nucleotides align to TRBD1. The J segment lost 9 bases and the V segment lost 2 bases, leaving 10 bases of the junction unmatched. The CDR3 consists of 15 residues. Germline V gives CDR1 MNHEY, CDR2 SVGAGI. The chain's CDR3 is CASSYPRGIRVEQFF. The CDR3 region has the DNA TGTGCCAGCAGTTACCCCAGGGGGATAAGGGTTGAGCAGTTCTTC.

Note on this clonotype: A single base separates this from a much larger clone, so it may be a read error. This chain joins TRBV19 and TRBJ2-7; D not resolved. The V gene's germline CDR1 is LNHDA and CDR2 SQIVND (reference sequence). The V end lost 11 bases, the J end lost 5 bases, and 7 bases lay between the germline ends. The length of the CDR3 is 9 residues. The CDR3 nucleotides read TGTGCCGTAGGGAACGAGCAGTACTTC. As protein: CAVGNEQYF.

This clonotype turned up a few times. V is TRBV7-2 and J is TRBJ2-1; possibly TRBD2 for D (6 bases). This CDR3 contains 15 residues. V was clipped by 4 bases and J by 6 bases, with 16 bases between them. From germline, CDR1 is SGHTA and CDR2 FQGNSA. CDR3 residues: CASSSPGGRINEQFF. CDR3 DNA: TGTGCCAGCAGCTCCCCCGGGGGTCGAATCAATGAGCAGTTCTTC.

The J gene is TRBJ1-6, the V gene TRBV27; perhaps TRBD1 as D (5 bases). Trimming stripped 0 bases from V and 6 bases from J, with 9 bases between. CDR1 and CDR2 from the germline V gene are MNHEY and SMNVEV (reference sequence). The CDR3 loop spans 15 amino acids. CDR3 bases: TGTGCCAGCAGTTTATCTGGGGGGGGTAATTCACCCCTCCACTTT. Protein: CASSLSGGGNSPLHF.

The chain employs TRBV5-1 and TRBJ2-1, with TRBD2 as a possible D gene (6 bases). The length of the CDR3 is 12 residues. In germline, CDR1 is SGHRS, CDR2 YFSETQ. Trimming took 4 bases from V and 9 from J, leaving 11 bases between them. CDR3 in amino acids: CASSPSSVEQFF. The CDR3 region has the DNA TGCGCCAGCAGCCCCTCTAGCGTTGAGCAGTTCTTC.

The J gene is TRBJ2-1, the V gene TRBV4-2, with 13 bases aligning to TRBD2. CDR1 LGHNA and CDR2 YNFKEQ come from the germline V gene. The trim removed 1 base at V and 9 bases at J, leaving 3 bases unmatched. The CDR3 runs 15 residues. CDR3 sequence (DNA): TGTGCCAGCAGCCAAGGGGGACTAGCGGGGCTTGAGCAGTTCTTC. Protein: CASSQGGLAGLEQFF.

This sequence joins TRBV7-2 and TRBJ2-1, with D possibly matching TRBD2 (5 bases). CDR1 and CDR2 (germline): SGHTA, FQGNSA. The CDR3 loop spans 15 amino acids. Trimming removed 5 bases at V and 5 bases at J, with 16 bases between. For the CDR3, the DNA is TGTGCCAGCAGCCCCACGGGGAACAGAAACAATGAGCAGTTCTTC. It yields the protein CASSPTGNRNNEQFF.

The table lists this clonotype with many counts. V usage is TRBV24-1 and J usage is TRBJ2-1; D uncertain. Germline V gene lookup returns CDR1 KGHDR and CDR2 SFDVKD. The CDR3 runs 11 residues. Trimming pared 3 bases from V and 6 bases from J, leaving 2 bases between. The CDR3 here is CATSDGNEQFF. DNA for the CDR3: TGTGCCACCAGTGATGGCAATGAGCAGTTCTTC.

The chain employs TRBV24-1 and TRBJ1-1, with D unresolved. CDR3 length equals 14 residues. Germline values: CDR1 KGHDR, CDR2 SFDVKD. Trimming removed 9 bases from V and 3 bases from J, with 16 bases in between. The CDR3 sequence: CATPSPGKDTEAFF. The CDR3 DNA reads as TGTGCCACCCCAAGTCCGGGTAAGGACACTGAAGCTTTCTTT.

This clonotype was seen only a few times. The CDR3 is CASSPPLAGNTGELFF. The CDR3 coding sequence is TGTGCCAGCAGCCCACCACTAGCGGGAAACACCGGGGAGCTGTTTTTT. The rearrangement joins TRBV7-9 to TRBJ2-2; 10 bases match TRBD2. The V gene end was trimmed by 5 bases and the J gene end by 2 bases; junction bases not matched to a gene: 5. Germline-derived CDR1 and CDR2 are SEHNR and FQNEAQ (reference sequence). This CDR3 has 16 amino acids.

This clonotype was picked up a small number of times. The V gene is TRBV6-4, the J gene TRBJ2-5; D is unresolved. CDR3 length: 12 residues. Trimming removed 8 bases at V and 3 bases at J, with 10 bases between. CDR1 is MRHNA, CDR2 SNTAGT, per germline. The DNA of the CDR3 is TGTGCCAGCGAATCGGTGGAAGAGACCCAGTACTTC. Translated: CASESVEETQYF.

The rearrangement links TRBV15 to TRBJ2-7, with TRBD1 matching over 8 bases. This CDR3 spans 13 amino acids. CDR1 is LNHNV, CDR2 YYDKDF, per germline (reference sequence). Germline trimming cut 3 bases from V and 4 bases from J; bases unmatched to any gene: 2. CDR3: CATSSNRGYEQYF. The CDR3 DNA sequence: TGTGCCACCAGCAGCAACAGGGGGTACGAGCAGTACTTC.

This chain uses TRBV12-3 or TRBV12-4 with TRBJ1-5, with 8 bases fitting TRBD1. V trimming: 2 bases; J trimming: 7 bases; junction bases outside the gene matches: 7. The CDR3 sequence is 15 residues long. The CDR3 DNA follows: TGTGCCAGCAGTTTAAGTGCAGGGGGCTCGCAGCCCCAGCATTTT. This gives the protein CASSLSAGGSQPQHF.

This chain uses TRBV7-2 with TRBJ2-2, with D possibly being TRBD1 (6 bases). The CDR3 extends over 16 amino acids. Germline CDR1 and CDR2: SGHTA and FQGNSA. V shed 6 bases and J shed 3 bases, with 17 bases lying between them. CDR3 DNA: TGTGCCAGCAGGCATAACAGGGAGATGGACACCGGGGAGCTGTTTTTT. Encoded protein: CASRHNREMDTGELFF.

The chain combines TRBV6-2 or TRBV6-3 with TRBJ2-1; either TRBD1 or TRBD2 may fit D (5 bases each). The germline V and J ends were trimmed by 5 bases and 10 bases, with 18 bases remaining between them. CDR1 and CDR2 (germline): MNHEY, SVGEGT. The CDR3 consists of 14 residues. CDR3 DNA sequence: TGTGCCAGCAGTGCCACGGGGCCAATTGGGGAGCAGTTCTTC. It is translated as CASSATGPIGEQFF.

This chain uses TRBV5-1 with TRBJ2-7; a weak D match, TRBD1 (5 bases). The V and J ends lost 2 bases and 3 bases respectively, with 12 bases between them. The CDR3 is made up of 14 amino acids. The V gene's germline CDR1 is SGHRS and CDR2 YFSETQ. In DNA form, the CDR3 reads TGCGCCAGCAGCTTTGCAGCCCAGGGCTACGAGCAGTACTTC. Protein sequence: CASSFAAQGYEQYF.

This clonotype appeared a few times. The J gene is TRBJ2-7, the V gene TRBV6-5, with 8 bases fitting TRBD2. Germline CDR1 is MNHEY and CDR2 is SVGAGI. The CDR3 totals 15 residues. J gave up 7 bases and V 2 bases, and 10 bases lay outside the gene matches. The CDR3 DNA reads TGTGCCAGCAGTTACAGAGCGGGGGCGGTGGGTGAGCAGTACTTC. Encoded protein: CASSYRAGAVGEQYF.

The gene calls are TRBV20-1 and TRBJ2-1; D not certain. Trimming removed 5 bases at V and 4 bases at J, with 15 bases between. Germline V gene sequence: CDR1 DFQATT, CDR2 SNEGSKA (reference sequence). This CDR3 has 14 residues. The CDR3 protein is CSAEHRKIYNEQFF. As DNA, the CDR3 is TGCAGTGCTGAACATAGAAAAATTTACAATGAGCAGTTCTTC.

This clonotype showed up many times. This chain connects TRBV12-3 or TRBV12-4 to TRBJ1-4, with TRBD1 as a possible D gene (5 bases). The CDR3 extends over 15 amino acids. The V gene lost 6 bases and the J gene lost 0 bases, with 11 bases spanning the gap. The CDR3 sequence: CASSRTGSTNEKLFF. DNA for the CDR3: TGTGCCAGCAGCCGTACAGGATCAACTAATGAAAAACTGTTTTTT.

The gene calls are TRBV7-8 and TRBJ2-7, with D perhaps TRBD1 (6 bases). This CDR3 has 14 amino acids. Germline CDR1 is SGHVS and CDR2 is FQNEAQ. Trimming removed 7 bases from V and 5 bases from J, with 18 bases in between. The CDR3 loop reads CASTQNRAHDEQYF. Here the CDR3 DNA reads TGTGCCAGCACCCAGAACAGGGCACACGACGAGCAGTACTTC.

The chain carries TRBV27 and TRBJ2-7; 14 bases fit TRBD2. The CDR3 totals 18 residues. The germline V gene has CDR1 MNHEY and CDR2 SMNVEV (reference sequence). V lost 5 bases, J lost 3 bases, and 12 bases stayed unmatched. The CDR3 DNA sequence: TGTGCCAGCAGTCTGACTTGGGGACTAGCGGGAGATGGCTACGAGCAGTACTTC. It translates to CASSLTWGLAGDGYEQYF.